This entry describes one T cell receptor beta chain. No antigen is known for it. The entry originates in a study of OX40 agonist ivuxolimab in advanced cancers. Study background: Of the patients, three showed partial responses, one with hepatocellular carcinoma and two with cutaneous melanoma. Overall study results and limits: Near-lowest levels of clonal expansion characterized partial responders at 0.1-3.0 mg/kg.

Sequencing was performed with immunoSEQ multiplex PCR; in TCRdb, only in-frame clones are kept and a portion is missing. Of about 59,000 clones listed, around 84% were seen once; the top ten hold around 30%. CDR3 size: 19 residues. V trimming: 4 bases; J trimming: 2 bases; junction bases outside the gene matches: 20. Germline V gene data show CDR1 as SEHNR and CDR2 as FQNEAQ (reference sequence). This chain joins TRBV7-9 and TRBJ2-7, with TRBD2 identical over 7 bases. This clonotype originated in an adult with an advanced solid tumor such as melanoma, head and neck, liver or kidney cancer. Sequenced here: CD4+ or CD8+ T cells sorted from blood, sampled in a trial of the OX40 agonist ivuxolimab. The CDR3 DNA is TGTGCCAGCAGCTCGAAGCCGGGGGGAGGCGGGAAACATACCTACGAGCAGTACTTC. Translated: CASSSKPGGGGKHTYEQYF.